The subject of this entry is one T cell receptor beta chain. Its antigen is still unknown. It has no much larger one-base neighbor in the sample; base qualities were not kept. The data were obtained in a study of T cells in tuberculosis (dated 2018 in TCRdb). For the study in its entirety: In the study, CD1B tetramers and high-throughput TCR immunosequencing were combined to characterize T cells specific for the mycobacterial lipid antigen glucose monomycolate (GMM). With 10 or so people per group, a South African clinical cohort compared IGRA-negative adolescents, IGRA-positive adolescents with latent tuberculosis, and adults with active tuberculosis. PBMC from patients with active tuberculosis were archived either before the start of standard anti-tuberculosis treatment or within 7 days of starting that treatment.

The time point label of this sample denotes: new active TB diagnosis, blood taken before or within 7 days of starting treatment. Patients with active tuberculosis were defined as newly diagnosed, HIV-seronegative South African adults aged 18 years or older. Confirmation of active tuberculosis was based on positive sputum smear microscopy and/or a positive M. tuberculosis culture. Immunosequencing was performed on unsorted cryopreserved PBMC and covered 100,000 or so T cells per clinical donor on average. TCR libraries were generated with the immunoSEQ multiplex PCR assay, using TCR-beta and/or TCR-alpha/delta assays for each sample. The amplified TCR libraries were sequenced using the Illumina high-throughput platform. Processing in the source paper ran as follows. Clustering and dimensionality reduction were performed using pairwise TCRdist distances among GMM-specific receptors from ex vivo sorted or in vitro expanded T cells. The score assigned to each clinical repertoire was mean NN-distance, meaning the average TCRdist to the nearest 10% of tetramer-positive reference sequences. To compute GEM TCR motif frequency, the fraction of unique TCRs matching known GEM sequences by V/J usage and CDR3 length was calculated. Active tuberculosis was classified by linear discriminant analysis with leave-one-out cross-validation, implemented in scikit-learn. Imported from immuneACCESS, the table was reduced by TCRdb to in-frame sequences with V and J called. These copies leave out some clones; in studies compared against another copy, an unresolved V gene accounts for under half, and the cause of the remainder is not known. From that table come the V and J calls and clone size; the DNA was used to work out D and trimming. The sample table holds some 49,000 clones, of which about 95% were seen once. The leading ten clones occupy 1.1% to 1.5% of the sample.

Findings and caveats that apply to the study as a whole: Using GEM motif frequencies, a classifier achieved approximately 73% accuracy, whereas a classifier built on the diverse GMM-specific repertoire got to roughly 90% accuracy (AUROC roughly 0.9). Shorter CDR3-alpha lengths in active tuberculosis patients partly drove the smaller NN-distances, and the TCR-beta difference was not statistically significant. Smaller mean NN-distances to GMM-specific TCRs were observed in active tuberculosis TCR-alpha repertoires than in IGRA-negative controls, suggesting clonal expansion of GMM-specific TCRs. Clinical samples were selected based on the availability of cryopreserved specimens, with adults included as active tuberculosis cases and adolescents included as controls.

The germline V gene (reference sequence) yields LNHDA for CDR1 and SQIVND for CDR2. The CDR3 goes from the cysteine to the phenylalanine over 17 residues. CDR3 DNA only is kept here, 51 bases in frame from base 1. Trimming leaves V shorter by 5 bases and J shorter by 1 base, with the junction holding 8 bases beyond the gene matches. This TCR derives from an adult with tuberculosis. The rearrangement combines TRBV19 with TRBJ2-7, with 13 junctional bases fitting TRBD2. Sequenced material: PBMCs, taken at tuberculosis diagnosis. At the DNA level, the sequence is TGTGCCAGTAGTTTCGGGACTAGCGGGACTATTTCCTACGAGCAGTACTTC. This codes for CASSFGTSGTISYEQYF.